This T cell receptor beta chain was retrieved from a study of blood T cells in healthy people across ages. Ten or more counts support this clonotype. No antigen is known for it. The study, taken as a whole, reports: Donors of long life had a larger count of naive CD4+ cells and greater diversity than aged donors.

The CDR3 extends over 17 amino acids. CDR1 and CDR2 (germline): MNHNS, SASEGT. Trimming at V came to 5 bases and at J to 0 bases, leaving 6 bases not matched to a gene. Ranging in age from about 6 to 95, the donors were healthy Caucasian individuals from Russia. A second PCR, run for about 7 to 11 cycles, used a sample-barcoded 5' primer plus a J-beta primer mix. TCRdb itself ran the 5' RACE reads through MiXCR, one entry per CDR3 protein. The data contain some 640,000 distinct CDR3 sequences, about 28% of them singletons. This sequence originates from a woman of 80 years or more in good health. The sample comprised blood. The chain carries TRBV6-1 and TRBJ2-6; TRBD1 matches 8 bases. Here the CDR3 DNA reads TGTGCCAGCAGTCCCGGGACAGGCCGCTCTGGGGCCAACGTCCTGACTTTC. Protein sequence: CASSPGTGRSGANVLTF.